This TCR beta chain appears in the sequencing data of a study of blood T cell repertoires in COVID-19. Study-level information: Whether acute or convalescent, the COVID-19 samples came from the United States, Italy and Spain. In each case, the material was cDNA or gDNA derived from T cells, B-cell-depleted T cells, or PBMCs.

This CDR3 spans 14 amino acids. Germline CDR1 and CDR2: MGHRA and YSYEKL. V was pared by 3 bases and J by 3 bases, with 4 bases of the junction left unmatched. Source study methods: Reference gene primer amplification gave estimated nucleated cell counts. The method was immunoSEQ multiplex PCR; TCRdb's version includes in-frame clones alone and lacks a portion of them. V and J calls and clone size come straight from that table; D and trimming were deduced from the DNA. The sample contains 70,000 to 90,000 clones, more than 65% of which appear only once. The sequenced sample consisted of peripheral blood. This clonotype was obtained from a man between 70 and 80 years old with acute or convalescent COVID-19. The rearrangement links TRBV4-1 to TRBJ1-2; 7 nucleotides align to TRBD1. In nucleotides, the CDR3 is TGCGCCAGCAGCCACCACGACAGGGACTATGGCTACACCTTC. Its protein product is CASSHHDRDYGYTF.